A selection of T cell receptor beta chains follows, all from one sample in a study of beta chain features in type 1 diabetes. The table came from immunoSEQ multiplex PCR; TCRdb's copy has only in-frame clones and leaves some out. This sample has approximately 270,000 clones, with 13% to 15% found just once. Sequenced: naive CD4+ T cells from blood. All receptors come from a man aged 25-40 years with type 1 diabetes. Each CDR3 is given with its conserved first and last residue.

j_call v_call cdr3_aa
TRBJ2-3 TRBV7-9 CASSWSTGGDTQYF
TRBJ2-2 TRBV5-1 CASSFLAAGELFF
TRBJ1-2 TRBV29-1 CSVPKPITGTGGKGMANYGYTF
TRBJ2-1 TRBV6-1 CASRRTAYNEQFF
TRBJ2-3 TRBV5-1 CASRTSGSSDTQYF
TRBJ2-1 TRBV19 CASSNHLSGEQFF
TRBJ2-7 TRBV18 CASSPPSPYEQYF
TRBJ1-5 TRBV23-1 CASILYDRACNQPQHF
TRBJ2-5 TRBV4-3 CASSQDRRMDLTGTQYF
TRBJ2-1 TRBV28 CASSPGLAGIYNEQFF
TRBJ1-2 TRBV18 CASSPPDRAAGYTF
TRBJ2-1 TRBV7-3 CASSLQGQGRLGEQFF
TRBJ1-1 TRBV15 CATSRVRGTEAFF
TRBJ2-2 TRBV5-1 CASSLGASGATGELFF
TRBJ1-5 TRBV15 CATSKDRQPQHF
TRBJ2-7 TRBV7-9 CASSITGYEQYF
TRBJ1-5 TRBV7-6 CASSGPTGNQPQHF
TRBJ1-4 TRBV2 CASSGPQGWNEKLFF
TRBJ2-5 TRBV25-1 CASSPLGGEETQYF
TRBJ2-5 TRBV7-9 CASSFDRGQGETQYF
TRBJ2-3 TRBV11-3 CASSPGTAGYTDTQYF
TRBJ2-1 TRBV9 CASSGGTSGRGNNEQFF
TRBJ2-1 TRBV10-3 CAISDNTNNEQFF
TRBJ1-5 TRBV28 CASSFWQGNQPQHF
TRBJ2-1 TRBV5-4 CASSLEGQPRKQFF
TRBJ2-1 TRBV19 CASSTQLAGGLRNEQFF
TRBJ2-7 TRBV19 CASSIRGLAGREQYF
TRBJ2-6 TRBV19 CASNPSGYGANVLTF
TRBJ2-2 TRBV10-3 CAIKGDTGELFF
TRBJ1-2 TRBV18 CASSPASVTGEDGYTF
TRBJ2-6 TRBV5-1 CASSFSGSSGANVLTF
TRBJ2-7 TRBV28 CASSPPPLYEQYF
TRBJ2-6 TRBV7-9 CASSVTGSGANVLTF